This entry is about one TCR beta chain. CDR1 and CDR2 from the germline V gene are SGHNT and YENEEA. J lost 6 bases, V lost 6 bases, and 7 bases had no gene match. There are 17 residues in the CDR3. This sample was taken from a study of blood T cell repertoires in COVID-19. About the study: There were acute and convalescent COVID-19 samples, and they came from the United States, Italy and Spain.

Clones were read by immunoSEQ multiplex PCR, and TCRdb kept only the in-frame ones, dropping some. In the table there are around 80,000 clones, around nine tenths of which are singletons. What was sequenced was peripheral blood. This receptor was identified in a man at least 80 years old with active or convalescent COVID-19. This rearrangement joins TRBV11-3 to TRBJ2-2, with TRBD2 identical over 16 bases. The CDR3 DNA is TGTGCCAGCAGAAGACCCGGGACTAGCGGGAGGGCCGGGGAGCTGTTTTTT. Translation: CASRRPGTSGRAGELFF.